This TCR beta chain was recovered during a study of cytomegalovirus exposure and HLA in healthy donors. Regarding the study as a whole: The study assumed roughly uniform donor sequencing depth for presence/absence analyses.

There are 14 residues in the CDR3. Trimming pared 7 bases from V and 0 bases from J, leaving 10 bases between. The germline V gene has CDR1 MNHEY and CDR2 SMNVEV (reference sequence). The PCR was carried out with 60 Vbeta primers and 13 Jbeta primers. Libraries were prepared by immunoSEQ multiplex PCR; TCRdb keeps only in-frame clonotypes and omits some of them. Here the sample spans approximately 61,000 clones, roughly 69% being singletons. A note on this clone: The target antigen is unknown.

Sequenced material: PBMCs. J is TRBJ1-5 and V is TRBV27; D gene unclear. The TCR sequence derives from a woman in her 50s in good health and CMV-seronegative. DNA of the CDR3: TGTGCCAGCACCCAACAAAATAGCAATCAGCCCCAGCATTTT. Its translation is CASTQQNSNQPQHF.